This T cell receptor beta chain was profiled in a study of immune heterogeneity within non-small cell lung tumors. About the research overall: The composition of the tumors was a few squamous cell carcinomas, roughly ten non-squamous carcinomas and 1 not otherwise specified. Whole-study results and caveats: Identical dominant CDR3 beta clonotypes were found repeatedly across the tumor sites of a single patient, and these appeared alongside high-frequency clones that were unique to particular tumor locations. Between individual patients, the high-frequency T-cell receptor beta clonotypes largely differed.

Amplification of the TCR beta CDR3 was achieved through multiplex PCR with 32 V and 13 J primers. TCRdb re-derived calls from the multiplex PCR reads in MiXCR, one entry per CDR3 protein. This table holds about 9,600 distinct CDR3 sequences, roughly 32% found once. The starting template was genomic DNA from bulk tumor, 450 to 650 ng per sample. Several widely spaced biopsies per primary tumor were taken during surgery. The patients were newly diagnosed with non-small cell lung cancer, had not been treated, and had curative surgery. The donors had newly diagnosed non-small cell lung cancer and underwent surgery intended to cure it. This clonotype counts as medium-sized. Its target is unknown. CDR1 is SGHVS and CDR2 is FQNEAQ in the germline V gene. Trimming removed 3 bases at V and 3 bases at J, with 9 bases between. This CDR3 is built from 13 residues.

The gene calls are TRBV7-8 and TRBJ2-7, with D perhaps TRBD1 or TRBD2 (5 bases each). The sample was lung tumor tissue. This sequence was found in a man in his 60s with non-small cell lung cancer. As DNA, the CDR3 is TGTGCCAGCAGCTTGGGACGGGACTACGAGCAGTACTTC. Protein sequence: CASSLGRDYEQYF.